These 10 T cell receptor beta chains came from one sample sequenced in a study of graft-versus-host responses after intestinal transplantation. These TCRs are of unknown antigen specificity. Clones were sequenced by immunoSEQ multiplex PCR, and TCRdb holds only the in-frame ones, with some missing. The table includes more than 80,000 clones, about four fifths detected once. The input for sequencing was unstimulated CD8+ T cells sorted from spleen or lymph node cells, taken before intestinal transplant. These receptors were taken from a human donor who received an intestinal transplant.

The chain joins TRBV2 to TRBJ1-2; 9 nucleotides line up with TRBD1. The CDR3 runs 14 residues. Germline lookup yields CDR1 SNHLY and CDR2 FYNNEI. The trim removed 9 bases at V and 2 bases at J, leaving 7 bases unmatched. This CDR3 is CARGGTGPNYGYTF. The CDR3 DNA sequence: TGTGCCAGAGGTGGGACAGGGCCGAACTATGGCTACACCTTC.

This clone was detected a few times. The J gene is TRBJ2-1, the V gene TRBV19; D assignment may be TRBD1 or TRBD2 (5 bases each). Trimming shortened V by 3 bases and J by 0 bases, and 9 bases separated the two germline ends. CDR1 is LNHDA, CDR2 SQIVND, per germline (reference sequence). The CDR3 sequence is 15 residues long. CDR3 protein: CASSIWGSSYNEQFF. In nucleotides, the CDR3 is TGTGCCAGTAGTATCTGGGGGAGCTCCTACAATGAGCAGTTCTTC.

This clone has just a few counts. This sequence is one base from a far larger clone and is likely a read error. Other DNA sequences of this sample code for an identical CDR3. The CDR3 DNA reads TGCGCCAGCAGCCCCCCGTTTGGGCCAACCTACGAGCAGTACTTC. The encoded protein is CASSPPFGPTYEQYF. The chain links TRBV5-1 to TRBJ2-7, with D uncertain. V was shortened by 4 bases and J by 2 bases, with 16 bases between the two germline ends. CDR1 and CDR2 (germline): SGHRS, YFSETQ. CDR3 length: 15 residues.

This clone was seen only a few times. This chain uses TRBV6-5 with TRBJ2-4; 8 bases map to TRBD1. The CDR3 runs 14 residues. CDR1 and CDR2 (germline): MNHEY, SVGAGI. V was pared by 6 bases and J by 7 bases, with 8 bases of the junction left unmatched. The CDR3 spells CASSAAGTGNIQYF. The CDR3, as DNA: TGTGCCAGCAGCGCTGCCGGGACAGGTAACATTCAGTACTTC.

This sequence joins TRBV13 and TRBJ1-1; no definite D call. Trimming removed 5 bases from V and 2 bases from J, with 6 bases in between. The CDR3 has 12 amino acids. Germline CDR1 PRHDT, CDR2 FYEKMQ (reference sequence). CDR3 in amino acids: CASSPTNTEAFF. The CDR3, as DNA: TGTGCCAGCAGCCCGACCAACACTGAAGCTTTCTTT.

The chain combines TRBV4-1 with TRBJ2-2; 13 positions match TRBD2. Germline values: CDR1 MGHRA, CDR2 YSYEKL. Trimming removed 5 bases from V and 5 bases from J; junction bases left unmatched: 2. The CDR3 covers 15 residues. The CDR3 coding sequence is TGCGCCAGCAGCGGACTAGCGGGGGATACCGGGGAGCTGTTTTTT. Its protein is CASSGLAGDTGELFF.

This clone was recorded once. The chain uses TRBV7-9 and TRBJ2-7; 10 bases are a match to TRBD1. The CDR3 length is 15 residues. Per germline, CDR1 SEHNR and CDR2 FQNEAQ (reference sequence). J was trimmed by 2 bases and V by 5 bases; bases with no gene match: 6. For the CDR3, the DNA is TGTGCCAGCAGCGAGCCGGGACAGGGGACCTACGAGCAGTACTTC. This codes for CASSEPGQGTYEQYF.

The chain combines TRBV6-5 with TRBJ2-6; TRBD1 agrees at 8 bases. V shed 0 bases, J shed 3 bases, and the junction held 1 base outside the gene matches. The length of the CDR3 is 16 residues. Germline CDR1 MNHEY, CDR2 SVGAGI. CDR3 region: CASSYSGQVGANVLTF. DNA for the CDR3: TGTGCCAGCAGTTACTCGGGACAGGTTGGGGCCAACGTCCTGACTTTC.

This clone was found a few times. The chain recombines TRBV27 with TRBJ1-5; D ambiguous. The CDR3 has 16 amino acids. CDR1 and CDR2 from the germline V gene are MNHEY and SMNVEV (reference sequence). Trimming took off 2 bases at V and 0 bases at J, with 11 bases between the two ends. CDR3: CASSLGPYYSNQPQHF. The CDR3 DNA reads TGTGCCAGCAGTTTAGGGCCATACTATAGCAATCAGCCCCAGCATTTT.

This sequence joins TRBV27 and TRBJ1-6, with 10 positions matching TRBD1. From germline, CDR1 is MNHEY and CDR2 SMNVEV (reference sequence). After removal of 4 bases from V and 6 bases from J, the junction contained 3 bases not matched to a gene. The CDR3 spans 15 residues. The DNA for the CDR3 is TGTGCCAGCAGTTGGGGACAGGGGAGTAATTCACCCCTCCACTTT. Translation gives CASSWGQGSNSPLHF.